The present entry profiles one TCR beta chain with its context. The repertoire was sequenced with immunoSEQ multiplex PCR; TCRdb's copy has only in-frame clones and lacks some. There are around 250,000 clones in the sample; approximately 90% occur only once, and 0.95% to 1.5% lies in the top ten. The data were taken from a study of blood T cell repertoires in COVID-19. The trim removed 5 bases at V and 4 bases at J, leaving 13 bases unmatched. Germline V CDR1 and CDR2: LNHDA, SQIVND (reference sequence). This CDR3 has 16 amino acids. Sequencing was performed on PBMCs or T cells enriched from blood (not recorded which). V gene TRBV19 combines with J gene TRBJ1-2, with 7 bases that match TRBD1. This receptor was obtained from a middle-aged woman with acute COVID-19. CDR3: CASSLSRDSASYGYTF. The CDR3 bases are TGTGCCAGTAGTTTATCCCGGGACAGCGCTTCCTATGGCTACACCTTC.